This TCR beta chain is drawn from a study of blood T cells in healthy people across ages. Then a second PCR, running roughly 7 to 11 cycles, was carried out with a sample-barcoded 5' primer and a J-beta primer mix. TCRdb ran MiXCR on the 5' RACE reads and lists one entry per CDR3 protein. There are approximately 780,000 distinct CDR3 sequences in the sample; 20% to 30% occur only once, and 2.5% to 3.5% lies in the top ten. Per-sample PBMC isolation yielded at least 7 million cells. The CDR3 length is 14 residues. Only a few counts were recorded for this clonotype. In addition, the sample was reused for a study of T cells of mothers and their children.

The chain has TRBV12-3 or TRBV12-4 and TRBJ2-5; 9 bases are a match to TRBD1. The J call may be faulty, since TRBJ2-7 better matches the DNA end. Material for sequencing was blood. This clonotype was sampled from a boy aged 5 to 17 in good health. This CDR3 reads CASSFRGQGGEQYF. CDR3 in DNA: TGTGCCAGCAGTTTTCGGGGACAGGGCGGCGAGCAGTACTTC.